A selection of T cell receptor beta chains follows, all from one sample in a study of blood T cells in healthy people across ages. MiXCR, applied by TCRdb to the 5' RACE reads, yields one record per CDR3 protein. The sample holds 730,000 or so distinct CDR3 sequences; 40% to 50% are singletons and the top ten take about 32%. Sequenced input: blood. These receptor sequences come from a man older than 75 in good health. Both conserved end residues are part of each CDR3. The D gene is left open where the match is weak. Size is stated for part of the rows, as once, few or many counts, or as a class when the clone is expanded.

V gene: TRBV20-1
D gene: NA
clone size: many
J gene: TRBJ1-1
CDR3 DNA: TGCAGTGCCGTATTAAGGTCAAACACTGAAGCTTTCTTT
CDR3 protein: CSAVLRSNTEAFF

V gene: TRBV7-2
D gene: TRBD1
clone size: NA
J gene: TRBJ1-1
CDR3 DNA: TGTGCCAGCAGCCAAGACAGGGGCGACACTGAAGCTTTCTTT
CDR3 protein: CASSQDRGDTEAFF

V gene: TRBV20-1
D gene: NA
clone size: NA
J gene: TRBJ2-5
CDR3 DNA: TGCAGTGCTAGCGACCCAGCCGGGGAGACCCAGTACTTC
CDR3 protein: CSASDPAGETQYF

V gene: TRBV6-2/TRBV6-3
D gene: TRBD2
clone size: NA
J gene: TRBJ2-1
CDR3 DNA: TGTGCCAGCAGGCGGACTAGCGGATACAATGAGCAGTTCTTC
CDR3 protein: CASRRTSGYNEQFF

V gene: TRBV20-1
D gene: NA
clone size: NA
J gene: TRBJ2-5
CDR3 DNA: TGCAGTGCTAGATCTACGCCTCAAGAGACCCAGTACTTC
CDR3 protein: CSARSTPQETQYF

V gene: TRBV2
D gene: TRBD2
clone size: NA
J gene: TRBJ2-3
CDR3 DNA: TGTACCAGCAAGAAGGTAGCGGGAACAGATACGCAGTATTTT
CDR3 protein: CTSKKVAGTDTQYF

V gene: TRBV7-2
D gene: NA
clone size: NA
J gene: TRBJ1-2
CDR3 DNA: TGTGCCAGCAGCGAGATCGGCTACACCTTC
CDR3 protein: CASSEIGYTF

V gene: TRBV6-5
D gene: NA
clone size: once
J gene: TRBJ1-1
CDR3 DNA: TGTGCCAGCAGTCGAAACAGGCGTCTAGGGACTGAAGCTTTCTTT
CDR3 protein: CASSRNRRLGTEAFF

V gene: TRBV14
D gene: NA
clone size: few
J gene: TRBJ2-7
CDR3 DNA: TGTGCCAGCAGCCAAGATCCCCTGTGGTCCGAGCAGTACTTC
CDR3 protein: CASSQDPLWSEQYF

V gene: TRBV20-1
D gene: NA
clone size: NA
J gene: TRBJ1-5
CDR3 DNA: TGCAGTGCTATAAGTCGACAGAATAATCAGCCCCAGCATTTT
CDR3 protein: CSAISRQNNQPQHF

V gene: TRBV7-2
D gene: TRBD2
clone size: many
J gene: TRBJ2-1
CDR3 DNA: TGTGCCAGCAGCCCGAGAGGTATGGCGGGGGGGTCACTGTTCTTC
CDR3 protein: CASSPRGMAGGSLFF

V gene: TRBV27
D gene: NA
clone size: NA
J gene: TRBJ2-1
CDR3 DNA: TGTGCCAGCAGTTTTATCGGGATTTCTGAGCAGTTCTTC
CDR3 protein: CASSFIGISEQFF

V gene: TRBV28
D gene: TRBD1
clone size: NA
J gene: TRBJ1-4
CDR3 DNA: TGTGCCAGCAGTTTAAAGGGGGCACTAACTAATGAAAAACTGTTTTTT
CDR3 protein: CASSLKGALTNEKLFF

V gene: TRBV7-6
D gene: NA
clone size: NA
J gene: TRBJ2-7
CDR3 DNA: TGTGCCAGCAGCTTAGATGTGACAGCCACCTACGAGCAGTACTTC
CDR3 protein: CASSLDVTATYEQYF

V gene: TRBV20-1
D gene: TRBD2
clone size: NA
J gene: TRBJ2-5
CDR3 DNA: TGCAGTGCTAGAATCCCTCTAGCGGGGGAACAAGAGACCCAGTACTTC
CDR3 protein: CSARIPLAGEQETQYF

V gene: TRBV5-5
D gene: NA
clone size: many
J gene: TRBJ2-1
CDR3 DNA: TGTGCCAGCAGCTTGGTAACACCCGAGCAGTTCTTC
CDR3 protein: CASSLVTPEQFF

V gene: TRBV28
D gene: TRBD1
clone size: few
J gene: TRBJ2-6
CDR3 DNA: TGTGCCAGCAGTTTAACACCGGGACAGAGTCCCTCTGGGGCCAACGTCCTGACTTTC
CDR3 protein: CASSLTPGQSPSGANVLTF

V gene: TRBV7-8
D gene: TRBD1
clone size: NA
J gene: TRBJ1-1
CDR3 DNA: TGTGCCAGCAGCGCGGTGACAGGGTCTAGGACTGAAGCTTTCTTT
CDR3 protein: CASSAVTGSRTEAFF

V gene: TRBV4-2
D gene: TRBD1
clone size: once
J gene: TRBJ1-2
CDR3 DNA: TGTGCCAGCAGCCAAACCCGGGACAGAAGAGGCTACACCTTC
CDR3 protein: CASSQTRDRRGYTF

V gene: TRBV7-6
D gene: NA
clone size: NA
J gene: TRBJ2-3
CDR3 DNA: TGTGCCAGCAGCTTAGCAGTGCGGACTAGCACAGATACGCAGTATTTT
CDR3 protein: CASSLAVRTSTDTQYF

V gene: TRBV7-2
D gene: NA
clone size: NA
J gene: TRBJ2-7
CDR3 DNA: TGTGCCAGCAGCTTAGCTAGGGCGGGCAGCGCCTACGAGCAGTACTTC
CDR3 protein: CASSLARAGSAYEQYF

V gene: TRBV7-2
D gene: TRBD1
clone size: NA
J gene: TRBJ1-6
CDR3 DNA: TGTGCCAGCAGCGAGCTGACAGGGGGTCCCCTCCACTTT
CDR3 protein: CASSELTGGPLHF

V gene: TRBV10-3
D gene: NA
clone size: many
J gene: TRBJ2-3
CDR3 DNA: TGTGCCATCAGCCCGGGCCAAACCACAGATACGCAGTATTTT
CDR3 protein: CAISPGQTTDTQYF

V gene: TRBV30
D gene: NA
clone size: NA
J gene: TRBJ2-7
CDR3 DNA: TGTGCCTGGAGTGTCGGGGACAATAACGAGCAGTACTTC
CDR3 protein: CAWSVGDNNEQYF

V gene: TRBV6-2/TRBV6-3
D gene: NA
clone size: NA
J gene: TRBJ2-5
CDR3 DNA: TGTGCCAGCAGTAGGGGCCAGGGAAAGACCCAGTACTTC
CDR3 protein: CASSRGQGKTQYF

V gene: TRBV20-1
D gene: NA
clone size: NA
J gene: TRBJ1-1
CDR3 DNA: TGCAGTGCTACATTGTCTACTGAAGCTTTCTTT
CDR3 protein: CSATLSTEAFF

V gene: TRBV6-1
D gene: TRBD1
clone size: NA
J gene: TRBJ1-2
CDR3 DNA: TGTGCCAGCAGTATACAGGGGAGAGCTAACTATGGCTACACCTTC
CDR3 protein: CASSIQGRANYGYTF

V gene: TRBV12-3/TRBV12-4
D gene: TRBD1
clone size: NA
J gene: TRBJ2-6
CDR3 DNA: TGTGCCAGCACCACCGGGACAGGCGTCTCTGGGGCCAACGTCCTGACTTTC
CDR3 protein: CASTTGTGVSGANVLTF

V gene: TRBV5-1
D gene: TRBD2
clone size: many
J gene: TRBJ2-7
CDR3 DNA: TGCGCCAGCAGCCTAACTCCGGGACTAGCAACCCACGAGCAGTACTTC
CDR3 protein: CASSLTPGLATHEQYF

V gene: TRBV7-6
D gene: NA
clone size: NA
J gene: TRBJ2-6
CDR3 DNA: TGTGCCAGCAGCCGCTTCGGGACACCCAATCGCGGGGCCAACGTCCTGACTTTC
CDR3 protein: CASSRFGTPNRGANVLTF

V gene: TRBV14
D gene: TRBD1
clone size: few
J gene: TRBJ2-7
CDR3 DNA: TGTGCCAGCAGCCAACTGACAGGGACGACGAGCGAGCAGTACTTC
CDR3 protein: CASSQLTGTTSEQYF

V gene: TRBV7-3
D gene: TRBD2
clone size: NA
J gene: TRBJ2-3
CDR3 DNA: TGTGCCAGCAGCACCGACCATCGGGGGGGCACAGATACGCAGTATTTT
CDR3 protein: CASSTDHRGGTDTQYF

V gene: TRBV6-1
D gene: NA
clone size: NA
J gene: TRBJ2-7
CDR3 DNA: TGTGCCAGCAAGGTAAACTACGAGCAGTACTTC
CDR3 protein: CASKVNYEQYF